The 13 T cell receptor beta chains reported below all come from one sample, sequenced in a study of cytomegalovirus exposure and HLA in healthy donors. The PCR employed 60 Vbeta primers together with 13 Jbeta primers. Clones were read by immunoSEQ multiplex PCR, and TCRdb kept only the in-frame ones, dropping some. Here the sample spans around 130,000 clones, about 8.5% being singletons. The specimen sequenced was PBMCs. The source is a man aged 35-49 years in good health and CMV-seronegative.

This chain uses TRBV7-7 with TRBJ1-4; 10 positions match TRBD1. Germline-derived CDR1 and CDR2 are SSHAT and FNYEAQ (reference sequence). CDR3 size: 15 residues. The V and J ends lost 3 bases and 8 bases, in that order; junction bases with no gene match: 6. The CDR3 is CASSLGQGLSEKLFF. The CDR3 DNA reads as TGTGCCAGCAGCTTGGGACAGGGGTTGAGCGAAAAACTGTTTTTT.

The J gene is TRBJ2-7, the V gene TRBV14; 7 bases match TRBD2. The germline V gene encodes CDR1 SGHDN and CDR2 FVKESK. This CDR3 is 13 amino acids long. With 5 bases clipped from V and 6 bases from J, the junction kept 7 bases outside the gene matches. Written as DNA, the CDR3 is TGTGCCAGCAGCAGGGGAGGGACGGGCGAGCAGTACTTC. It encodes CASSRGGTGEQYF. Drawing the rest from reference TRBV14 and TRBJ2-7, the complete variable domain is EAGVTQFPSHSVIEKGQTVTLRCDPISGHDNLYWYRRVMGKEIKFLLHFVKESKQDESGMPNNRFLAERTGGTYSTLKVQPAELEDSGVYFCASSRGGTGEQYFGPGTRLTVT.

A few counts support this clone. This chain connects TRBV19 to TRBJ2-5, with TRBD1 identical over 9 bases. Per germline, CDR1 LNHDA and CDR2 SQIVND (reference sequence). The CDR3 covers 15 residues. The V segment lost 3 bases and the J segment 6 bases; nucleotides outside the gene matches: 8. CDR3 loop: CASSILQGAKKTQYF. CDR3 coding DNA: TGTGCCAGTAGTATTTTACAGGGGGCTAAGAAGACCCAGTACTTC.

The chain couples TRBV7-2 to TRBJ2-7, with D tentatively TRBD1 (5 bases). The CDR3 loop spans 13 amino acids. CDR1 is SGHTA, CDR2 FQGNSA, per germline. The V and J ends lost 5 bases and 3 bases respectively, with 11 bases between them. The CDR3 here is CASSPQGHYEQYF. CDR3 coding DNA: TGTGCCAGCAGCCCGCAGGGCCACTACGAGCAGTACTTC.

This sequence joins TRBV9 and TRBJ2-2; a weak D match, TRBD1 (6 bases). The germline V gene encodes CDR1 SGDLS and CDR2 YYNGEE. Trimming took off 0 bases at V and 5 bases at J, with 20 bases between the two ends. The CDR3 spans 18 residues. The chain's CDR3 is CASSVANFGRGETGELFF. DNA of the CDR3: TGTGCCAGCAGCGTAGCTAATTTTGGCAGGGGAGAGACCGGGGAGCTGTTTTTT. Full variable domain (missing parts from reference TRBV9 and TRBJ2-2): DSGVTQTPKHLITATGQRVTLRCSPRSGDLSVYWYQQSLDQGLQFLIQYYNGEERAKGNILERFSAQQFPDLHSELNLSSLELGDSALYFCASSVANFGRGETGELFFGEGSRLTVL.

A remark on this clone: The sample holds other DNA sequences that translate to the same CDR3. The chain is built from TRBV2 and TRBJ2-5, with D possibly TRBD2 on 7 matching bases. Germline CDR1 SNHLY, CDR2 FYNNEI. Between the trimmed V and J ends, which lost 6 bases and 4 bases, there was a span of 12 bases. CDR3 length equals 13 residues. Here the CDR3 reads CASRGGPPETQYF. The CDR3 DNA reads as TGTGCCAGCAGGGGGGGGCCCCCAGAGACCCAGTACTTC.

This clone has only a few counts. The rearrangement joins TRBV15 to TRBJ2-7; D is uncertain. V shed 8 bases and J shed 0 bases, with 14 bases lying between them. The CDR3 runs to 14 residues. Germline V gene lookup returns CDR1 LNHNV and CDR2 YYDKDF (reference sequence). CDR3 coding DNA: TGTGCCACCCGAGAGCAGGCCAGCTCCTACGAGCAGTACTTC. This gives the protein CATREQASSYEQYF.

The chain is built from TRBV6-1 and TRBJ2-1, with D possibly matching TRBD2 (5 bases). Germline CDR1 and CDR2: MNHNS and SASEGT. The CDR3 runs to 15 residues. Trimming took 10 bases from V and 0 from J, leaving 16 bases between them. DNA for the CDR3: TGTGCCATCTGGAACCGTGGGAGCTCCTACAATGAGCAGTTCTTC. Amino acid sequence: CAIWNRGSSYNEQFF.

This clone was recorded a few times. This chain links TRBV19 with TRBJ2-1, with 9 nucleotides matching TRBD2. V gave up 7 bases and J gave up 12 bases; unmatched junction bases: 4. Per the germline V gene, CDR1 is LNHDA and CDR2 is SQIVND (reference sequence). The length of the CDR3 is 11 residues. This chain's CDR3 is CASNLAGMQFF. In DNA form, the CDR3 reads TGTGCCAGTAATCTAGCGGGGATGCAGTTCTTC.

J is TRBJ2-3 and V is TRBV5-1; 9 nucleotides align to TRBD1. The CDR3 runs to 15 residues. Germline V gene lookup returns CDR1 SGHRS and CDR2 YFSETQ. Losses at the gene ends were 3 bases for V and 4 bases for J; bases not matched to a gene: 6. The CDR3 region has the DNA TGCGCCAGCAGCTGGTCGGGACAGGGCCCAGATACGCAGTATTTT. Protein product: CASSWSGQGPDTQYF.

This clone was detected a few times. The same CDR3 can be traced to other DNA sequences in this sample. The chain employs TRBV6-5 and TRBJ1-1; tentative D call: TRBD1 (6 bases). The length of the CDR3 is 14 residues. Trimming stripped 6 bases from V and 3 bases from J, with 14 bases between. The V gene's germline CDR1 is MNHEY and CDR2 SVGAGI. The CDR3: CASSRGALDTEAFF. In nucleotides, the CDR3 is TGTGCCAGCAGCCGGGGGGCCCTTGACACTGAAGCTTTCTTT.

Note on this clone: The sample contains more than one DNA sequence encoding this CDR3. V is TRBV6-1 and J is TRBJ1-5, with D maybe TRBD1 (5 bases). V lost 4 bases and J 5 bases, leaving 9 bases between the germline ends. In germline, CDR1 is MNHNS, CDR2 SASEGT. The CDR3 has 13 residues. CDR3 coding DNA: TGTGCCAGCAGTGTAGACAGAGATCAGCCCCAGCATTTT. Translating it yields CASSVDRDQPQHF.

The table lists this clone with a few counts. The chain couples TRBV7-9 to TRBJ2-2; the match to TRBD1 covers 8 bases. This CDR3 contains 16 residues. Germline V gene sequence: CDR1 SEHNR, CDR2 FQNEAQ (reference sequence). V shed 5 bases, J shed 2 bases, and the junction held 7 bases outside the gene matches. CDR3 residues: CASSPRTGLNTGELFF. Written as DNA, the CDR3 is TGTGCCAGCAGCCCCCGGACAGGGCTTAACACCGGGGAGCTGTTTTTT.